The rows below give T cell receptor beta chains drawn from one sample of a study of T cells after yellow fever vaccination. A single record per CDR3 protein comes from TCRdb applying MiXCR to the 5' RACE reads. The repertoire holds roughly 340,000 distinct CDR3 sequences, about 4% seen once, with approximately 24% in the top ten. The sequences come from PBMCs, collected 5 days after the yellow fever booster vaccination. Receptors were obtained from a man aged 18 to 35 who received the YFV17D yellow fever vaccine. The CDR3 runs from the conserved cysteine through the conserved F or W. D genes are given only for firm matches. Expanded clones are given a class, and other clones once, few, many or no size at all.

v_call: TRBV19; j_call: TRBJ1-2; clone_size: few; d_call: NA; cdr3_aa: CASSILGATYGYTF; cdr3_nt: TGTGCCAGTAGCATTTTGGGCGCGACCTATGGCTACACCTTC
v_call: TRBV10-3; j_call: TRBJ1-1; clone_size: few; d_call: NA; cdr3_aa: CAIKRGEMNTEAFF; cdr3_nt: TGTGCCATCAAACGGGGCGAAATGAACACTGAAGCTTTCTTT
v_call: TRBV2; j_call: TRBJ2-5; clone_size: few; d_call: NA; cdr3_aa: CASSDIMNRVFQETQYF; cdr3_nt: TGTGCCAGCAGTGATATAATGAACAGGGTCTTCCAAGAGACCCAGTACTTC
v_call: TRBV4-2; j_call: TRBJ2-6; clone_size: NA; d_call: NA; cdr3_aa: CASSQDWAAGANVLTF; cdr3_nt: TGTGCCAGCAGCCAAGATTGGGCAGCTGGGGCCAACGTCCTGACTTTC
v_call: TRBV20-1; j_call: TRBJ2-3; clone_size: many; d_call: TRBD2; cdr3_aa: CSARVSGGASTQYF; cdr3_nt: TGCAGTGCTAGAGTGAGCGGGGGGGCCAGTACGCAGTATTTT
v_call: TRBV6-5; j_call: TRBJ2-5; clone_size: NA; d_call: TRBD1; cdr3_aa: CASSSRDRGETQYF; cdr3_nt: TGTGCCAGCAGTTCCCGGGACAGGGGGGAGACCCAGTACTTC
v_call: TRBV20-1; j_call: TRBJ2-1; clone_size: few; d_call: TRBD2; cdr3_aa: CSASPGGGASYNEQFF; cdr3_nt: TGCAGTGCTAGTCCTGGCGGGGGGGCCTCCTACAATGAGCAGTTCTTC
v_call: TRBV9; j_call: TRBJ2-2; clone_size: few; d_call: NA; cdr3_aa: CASSVDRAGTGELFF; cdr3_nt: TGTGCCAGCAGCGTAGACAGGGCCGGCACCGGGGAGCTGTTTTTT
v_call: TRBV3-1; j_call: TRBJ2-5; clone_size: many; d_call: TRBD1; cdr3_aa: CASSPIDRALGETQYF; cdr3_nt: TGTGCCAGCAGCCCGATTGACAGGGCACTGGGGGAGACCCAGTACTTC
v_call: TRBV6-6; j_call: TRBJ1-4; clone_size: few; d_call: NA; cdr3_aa: CASSKGSSDEKLFF; cdr3_nt: TGTGCCAGCAGCAAGGGAAGCTCAGATGAAAAACTGTTTTTT
v_call: TRBV7-9; j_call: TRBJ2-4; clone_size: few; d_call: TRBD1; cdr3_aa: CASSHGQVLTKNIQYF; cdr3_nt: TGTGCCAGCAGCCACGGACAGGTCCTAACCAAAAACATTCAGTACTTC
v_call: TRBV27; j_call: TRBJ1-6; clone_size: many; d_call: TRBD1; cdr3_aa: CASSSGQGTYNSPLHF; cdr3_nt: TGTGCCAGCAGTTCCGGACAGGGAACCTATAATTCACCCCTCCACTTT
v_call: TRBV6-2/TRBV6-3; j_call: TRBJ2-1; clone_size: few; d_call: NA; cdr3_aa: CASSITSMGSNEQFF; cdr3_nt: TGTGCCAGCAGCATAACTAGTATGGGAAGTAATGAGCAGTTCTTC
v_call: TRBV7-2; j_call: TRBJ1-2; clone_size: NA; d_call: NA; cdr3_aa: CASSLVPVLFGYTF; cdr3_nt: TGTGCCAGCAGCCTCGTACCGGTTTTATTCGGCTACACCTTC
v_call: TRBV9; j_call: TRBJ2-1; clone_size: few; d_call: TRBD2; cdr3_aa: CASSVRGGTYNEQFF; cdr3_nt: TGTGCCAGCAGCGTACGGGGGGGTACCTACAATGAGCAGTTCTTC
v_call: TRBV5-4; j_call: TRBJ2-4; clone_size: few; d_call: NA; cdr3_aa: CASSSKAGAKNIQYF; cdr3_nt: TGTGCCAGCAGCTCCAAAGCAGGAGCCAAAAACATTCAGTACTTC
v_call: TRBV6-4; j_call: TRBJ1-5; clone_size: few; d_call: NA; cdr3_aa: CASSDSRGAGQPQHF; cdr3_nt: TGTGCCAGCAGTGACTCCAGGGGTGCGGGCCAGCCCCAGCATTTT
v_call: TRBV12-3/TRBV12-4; j_call: TRBJ1-1; clone_size: NA; d_call: NA; cdr3_aa: CACSFQGIGTEAFF; cdr3_nt: TGTGCCTGCAGCTTCCAGGGGATAGGCACTGAAGCTTTCTTT
v_call: TRBV7-2; j_call: TRBJ1-3; clone_size: NA; d_call: NA; cdr3_aa: CASSFQGEAGNTIYF; cdr3_nt: TGTGCCAGCAGCTTCCAAGGGGAAGCTGGAAACACCATATATTTT
v_call: TRBV4-3; j_call: TRBJ2-1; clone_size: few; d_call: NA; cdr3_aa: CASSQLASGNEQFF; cdr3_nt: TGCGCCAGCAGCCAACTGGCCTCCGGCAATGAGCAGTTCTTC
v_call: TRBV5-6; j_call: TRBJ2-5; clone_size: many; d_call: TRBD1; cdr3_aa: CASSVEGQGLEETQYF; cdr3_nt: TGTGCCAGCAGCGTGGAGGGACAGGGGCTAGAAGAGACCCAGTACTTC
v_call: TRBV6-5; j_call: TRBJ1-1; clone_size: few; d_call: TRBD1; cdr3_aa: CASCLDRGRTEAFF; cdr3_nt: TGTGCCAGCTGTTTAGACAGGGGGCGAACTGAAGCTTTCTTT
v_call: TRBV15; j_call: TRBJ2-1; clone_size: many; d_call: NA; cdr3_aa: CATSSSREQFF; cdr3_nt: TGTGCCACCAGCAGTTCTCGAGAGCAGTTCTTC
v_call: TRBV18; j_call: TRBJ1-2; clone_size: NA; d_call: TRBD1; cdr3_aa: CASSADRGFNYGYTF; cdr3_nt: TGTGCCAGCTCAGCGGACAGGGGATTTAACTATGGCTACACCTTC
v_call: TRBV4-3; j_call: TRBJ2-2; clone_size: few; d_call: TRBD2; cdr3_aa: CASSQSGTPNTGELFF; cdr3_nt: TGCGCCAGCAGCCAGAGCGGGACTCCGAACACCGGGGAGCTGTTTTTT
v_call: TRBV5-5; j_call: TRBJ2-3; clone_size: few; d_call: TRBD2; cdr3_aa: CASSLRASGGISDTQYF; cdr3_nt: TGTGCCAGCAGCTTGAGGGCTAGCGGGGGAATATCAGATACGCAGTATTTT
v_call: TRBV3-1; j_call: TRBJ1-1; clone_size: few; d_call: NA; cdr3_aa: CASSQELGVAFF; cdr3_nt: TGTGCCAGCAGCCAAGAACTCGGGGTTGCTTTCTTT
v_call: TRBV28; j_call: TRBJ2-2; clone_size: few; d_call: TRBD2; cdr3_aa: CASSLQRGATGELFF; cdr3_nt: TGTGCCAGCAGTTTACAGCGGGGGGCTACCGGGGAGCTGTTTTTT
v_call: TRBV7-7; j_call: TRBJ2-5; clone_size: NA; d_call: NA; cdr3_aa: CASSRGISSGGQETQYF; cdr3_nt: TGTGCTAGCAGCCGGGGCATCAGTAGCGGTGGGCAAGAGACCCAGTACTTC
v_call: TRBV7-9; j_call: TRBJ2-5; clone_size: NA; d_call: NA; cdr3_aa: CASSLRLSQETQYF; cdr3_nt: TGTGCCAGCAGCCTCCGACTCTCCCAAGAGACCCAGTACTTC
v_call: TRBV18; j_call: TRBJ2-7; clone_size: few; d_call: NA; cdr3_aa: CASSPGASTTHEQYF; cdr3_nt: TGTGCCAGCTCACCGGGGGCCAGCACCACCCACGAGCAGTACTTC
v_call: TRBV7-9; j_call: TRBJ2-1; clone_size: NA; d_call: NA; cdr3_aa: CASSLGRAGERYYDEQFF; cdr3_nt: TGTGCCAGCAGCTTAGGCCGGGCCGGAGAACGATATTACGATGAGCAGTTCTTC
v_call: TRBV7-9; j_call: TRBJ1-3; clone_size: NA; d_call: NA; cdr3_aa: CASSLLKVASGNTIYF; cdr3_nt: TGTGCCAGCAGCCTCCTAAAGGTCGCGTCTGGAAACACCATATATTTT
v_call: TRBV24-1; j_call: TRBJ2-5; clone_size: NA; d_call: TRBD1; cdr3_aa: CATSDFGQGKETQYF; cdr3_nt: TGTGCCACCAGTGATTTTGGACAGGGGAAAGAGACCCAGTACTTC
v_call: TRBV10-1; j_call: TRBJ2-2; clone_size: many; d_call: NA; cdr3_aa: CASSRSGHGELFF; cdr3_nt: TGCGCCAGCAGTCGCTCGGGGCACGGGGAGCTGTTTTTT
v_call: TRBV2; j_call: TRBJ2-2; clone_size: many; d_call: NA; cdr3_aa: CASAQGNTGELFF; cdr3_nt: TGTGCCAGCGCTCAGGGGAACACCGGGGAGCTGTTTTTT
v_call: TRBV5-1; j_call: TRBJ1-2; clone_size: many; d_call: NA; cdr3_aa: CASSPAGQSSGYTF; cdr3_nt: TGCGCCAGCAGTCCGGCAGGACAGTCGAGCGGCTACACCTTC
v_call: TRBV6-1; j_call: TRBJ2-1; clone_size: few; d_call: NA; cdr3_aa: CASSEFQRDRFF; cdr3_nt: TGTGCCAGCAGTGAGTTCCAGAGAGATCGGTTCTTC
v_call: TRBV4-2; j_call: TRBJ2-3; clone_size: NA; d_call: TRBD2; cdr3_aa: CASSQTTSGGDTQYF; cdr3_nt: TGTGCCAGCAGCCAAACCACTAGCGGGGGAGATACGCAGTATTTT
v_call: TRBV7-6; j_call: TRBJ2-1; clone_size: NA; d_call: TRBD2; cdr3_aa: CASSLEGTSRAGANEQFF; cdr3_nt: TGTGCCAGCAGCTTAGAGGGGACTAGCAGGGCGGGTGCTAATGAGCAGTTCTTC
v_call: TRBV12-3/TRBV12-4; j_call: TRBJ1-4; clone_size: NA; d_call: NA; cdr3_aa: CASSFRGSGNEKLFF; cdr3_nt: TGTGCCAGCAGTTTCCGGGGGTCGGGGAATGAAAAACTGTTTTTT
v_call: TRBV7-9; j_call: TRBJ2-5; clone_size: NA; d_call: NA; cdr3_aa: CASSLRQSYQETQYF; cdr3_nt: TGTGCCAGCAGCTTACGCCAGAGCTACCAAGAGACCCAGTACTTC
v_call: TRBV20-1; j_call: TRBJ2-2; clone_size: few; d_call: TRBD1; cdr3_aa: CSASGTATGELFF; cdr3_nt: TGCAGTGCTAGTGGGACAGCCACCGGGGAGCTGTTTTTT
v_call: TRBV14; j_call: TRBJ2-2; clone_size: NA; d_call: NA; cdr3_aa: CASSPVVPGELFF; cdr3_nt: TGTGCCAGCAGCCCGGTAGTCCCCGGGGAGCTGTTTTTT